Listed here are 28 T cell receptor beta chains from one sample, sequenced in a study of shared clonotypes between healthy human individuals. Sequenced by immunoSEQ multiplex PCR; TCRdb stores in-frame clones only, minus some. This sample carries over a million clones, under 80% of them seen once, and the ten largest clones take about 1.5%. Source material: memory CD4+ T cells sorted from blood. Subset reported: CD45RA-negative fraction. These TCRs come from a man aged 18 to 30 in good health.

This clone turned up a few times. This chain uses TRBV2 with TRBJ2-2; 8 bases are a match to TRBD1. The V segment lost 3 bases and the J segment 5 bases; nucleotides outside the gene matches: 5. Germline V gives CDR1 SNHLY, CDR2 FYNNEI. The CDR3 sequence is 15 residues long. The CDR3 is CASSENRGWTGELFF. CDR3 in DNA: TGTGCCAGCAGTGAGAACAGGGGGTGGACCGGGGAGCTGTTTTTT.

This clone was observed a handful of times. The V call is TRBV11-2, the J call TRBJ1-2, with 9 bases lining up with TRBD1. From germline, CDR1 is SGHAT and CDR2 FQNNGV. V lost 1 base and J lost 4; bases outside the gene matches: 7. The CDR3 has 16 amino acids. CDR3 loop: CASSLVPTGGTYGYTF. The CDR3 bases are TGTGCCAGCAGCTTAGTCCCTACAGGGGGCACCTATGGCTACACCTTC.

The V and J genes are TRBV5-1 and TRBJ1-6, with TRBD1 identical over 11 bases. Germline V CDR1 and CDR2: SGHRS, YFSETQ. V was pared by 0 bases and J by 10 bases, with 6 bases of the junction left unmatched. This CDR3 is 16 amino acids long. CDR3 sequence (DNA): TGCGCCAGCAGCTTGGGGACAGGGGGCTCGGAATCACCCCTCCACTTT. It specifies CASSLGTGGSESPLHF.

V and J are TRBV6-5 and TRBJ2-1; 7 nucleotides align to TRBD2. Germline V lookup: CDR1 MNHEY, CDR2 SVGAGI. The CDR3 runs to 12 residues. V lost 6 bases and J lost 12; bases outside the gene matches: 8. The CDR3 region is CASRAIGGRQFF. The DNA for the CDR3 is TGTGCCAGCAGGGCGATCGGCGGGAGGCAGTTCTTC.

The chain employs TRBV13 and TRBJ1-1; the match to TRBD1 covers 7 bases. The germline gives CDR1 PRHDT, CDR2 FYEKMQ (reference sequence). The CDR3 is made up of 15 amino acids. Unmatched junction bases numbered 5, after V lost 3 bases and J lost 1 base. The CDR3 bases are TGTGCCAGCAGCTTCCAGACAGGGAAGAACACTGAAGCTTTCTTT. This translates into CASSFQTGKNTEAFF.

The chain combines TRBV28 with TRBJ1-4, with 7 bases aligning to TRBD1. V shed 5 bases, J shed 10 bases, and the junction held 13 bases outside the gene matches. Looked up from germline, CDR1 is MDHEN and CDR2 is SYDVKM. The length of the CDR3 is 15 residues. The CDR3 protein is CASSPTQGQARKLFF. The CDR3 bases are TGTGCCAGCAGTCCCACCCAAGGACAGGCCCGAAAACTGTTTTTT.

Remarks on this clone: A read error likely explains this, since a far larger clone differs by one base. This chain uses TRBV9 with TRBJ1-2; 9 bases align to TRBD1. CDR3 length: 14 residues. V lost 3 bases to trimming and J lost 2 bases; unmatched junction nucleotides: 2. Per the germline V gene, CDR1 is SGDLS and CDR2 is YYNGEE. The CDR3 protein is CASSAGTGNYGYTF. CDR3 in DNA: TGTGCCAGCAGCGCCGGGACAGGGAACTATGGCTACACCTTC.

For the CDR3, the DNA is TGCGCCAGCAGCAGGGCGGGGACAGTTAACTATGGCTACACCTTC. It codes for CASSRAGTVNYGYTF. The V gene is TRBV5-1, the J gene TRBJ1-2; 7 positions agree with TRBD1. The CDR3 runs 15 residues. Germline V gene lookup returns CDR1 SGHRS and CDR2 YFSETQ. V shed 4 bases, J shed 1 base, and the junction held 7 bases outside the gene matches. Using reference TRBV5-1 and TRBJ1-2 for the parts outside the CDR3, the full variable domain is KAGVTQTPRYLIKTRGQQVTLSCSPISGHRSVSWYQQTPGQGLQFLFEYFSETQRNKGNFPGRFSGRQFSNSRSEMNVSTLELGDSALYLCASSRAGTVNYGYTFGSGTRLTVV.

The chain links TRBV4-3 to TRBJ1-4; 9 positions match TRBD1. The CDR3 has 15 residues. V dropped 3 bases and J dropped 9; count of bases not matched to a gene: 8. The germline gives CDR1 LGHNA, CDR2 YSLEER. CDR3 residues: CASSHRTGENQKLFF. In nucleotides, the CDR3 is TGCGCCAGCAGCCATCGGACAGGGGAAAATCAAAAACTGTTTTTT.

V usage is TRBV5-1 and J usage is TRBJ2-1, with 10 bases that match TRBD2. Germline CDR1 is SGHRS and CDR2 is YFSETQ. The CDR3 runs to 17 residues. Trimming took 0 bases from V and 2 from J; bases not matched to a gene: 5. The DNA for the CDR3 is TGCGCCAGCAGCTTGGGCCGCGGGACTAGCGCCTACAATGAGCAGTTCTTC. It encodes CASSLGRGTSAYNEQFF.

This chain connects TRBV5-1 to TRBJ2-7; D possibly corresponds to TRBD2 (6 bases). The CDR3 runs 13 residues. Germline V lookup: CDR1 SGHRS, CDR2 YFSETQ. V gave up 4 bases and J gave up 6 bases, with 14 bases separating them. The CDR3 region is CASSPWGESEQYF. The CDR3 nucleotides read TGCGCCAGCAGCCCATGGGGGGAATCCGAGCAGTACTTC.

The chain employs TRBV2 and TRBJ2-1; perhaps TRBD1 as D (6 bases). Germline loops: CDR1 SNHLY, CDR2 FYNNEI. The CDR3 runs to 14 residues. V lost 3 bases and J lost 8, with 14 bases in between. The CDR3 sequence: CASSDTLPGDEQFF. The CDR3 region has the DNA TGTGCCAGCAGTGACACCCTCCCAGGGGATGAGCAGTTCTTC.

The V gene is TRBV7-9, the J gene TRBJ2-3; maybe TRBD2 (6 bases). Germline assignment: CDR1 SEHNR and CDR2 FQNEAQ (reference sequence). The CDR3 totals 14 residues. V shed 0 bases and J shed 6 bases, with 10 bases lying between them. The CDR3 region has the DNA TGTGCCAGCAGCTTAGCGGGGGGTTCTGATACGCAGTATTTT. Residues: CASSLAGGSDTQYF.

J is TRBJ1-1 and V is TRBV19; tentative D call: TRBD1 (5 bases). CDR3 length equals 15 residues. CDR1 LNHDA and CDR2 SQIVND come from the germline V gene (reference sequence). V lost 3 bases to trimming and J lost 0 bases, with 11 bases between them. For the CDR3, the DNA is TGTGCCAGTAGTATTTGGGGGGGAGTGAACACTGAAGCTTTCTTT. Its translation: CASSIWGGVNTEAFF.

A single count supports this clone. This chain uses TRBV11-3 with TRBJ2-1; 7 bases fit TRBD1. CDR1 SGHNT and CDR2 YENEEA come from the germline V gene. The CDR3 runs to 16 residues. Losses at the gene ends were 5 bases for V and 4 bases for J; bases not matched to a gene: 11. For the CDR3, the DNA is TGTGCCAGCAGCCTGCGGCCGGGACAGCCTTACAATGAGCAGTTCTTC. Translation gives CASSLRPGQPYNEQFF.

This rearrangement joins TRBV6-5 to TRBJ1-6; a weak D match, TRBD1 (5 bases). Between the trimmed V and J ends, which lost 6 bases and 10 bases, there was a span of 10 bases. Germline assignment: CDR1 MNHEY and CDR2 SVGAGI. The CDR3 length is 12 residues. CDR3 in amino acids: CASSEGRSPLHF. DNA of the CDR3: TGTGCCAGCAGCGAGGGACGCTCACCCCTCCACTTT.

The chain combines TRBV29-1 with TRBJ2-3, with D possibly being TRBD2 (7 bases). With 4 bases removed from V and 3 bases from J, the gap between germline ends came to 14 bases. In germline, CDR1 is SQVTM, CDR2 ANQGSEA. This CDR3 region has 14 residues. CDR3 coding DNA: TGCAGCGTTGCCGGGGGGCCTCTGACAGATACGCAGTATTTT. This translates into CSVAGGPLTDTQYF.

Details on this clone: In the same sample, other DNA sequences code for this CDR3. This chain connects TRBV11-2 to TRBJ1-5, with D maybe TRBD1 (5 bases). The germline V gene encodes CDR1 SGHAT and CDR2 FQNNGV. V gave up 5 bases and J gave up 1 base, with 12 bases separating them. This CDR3 has 15 amino acids. CDR3 sequence (DNA): TGTGCCAGCAGCCCCGGGACTGGGAGCAATCAGCCCCAGCATTTT. It codes for CASSPGTGSNQPQHF.

The genes are TRBV5-4 and TRBJ2-7; TRBD2 is a possible D gene (7 bases). Germline-derived CDR1 and CDR2 are SGHNT and YYREEE (reference sequence). This CDR3 has 15 residues. Trimming left V 4 bases short and J 7 bases short, with 21 bases between. The CDR3 sequence: CASSPAGGRGGEQYF. CDR3 nucleotides: TGTGCCAGCAGCCCGGCCGGGGGGCGGGGAGGAGAGCAGTACTTC.

This chain connects TRBV28 to TRBJ2-1, with 13 positions matching TRBD2. The J segment lost 2 bases and the V segment lost 6 bases, leaving 4 bases of the junction unmatched. The germline V gene has CDR1 MDHEN and CDR2 SYDVKM. CDR3 size: 16 residues. The chain's CDR3 is CASREGLAGTYNEQFF. For the CDR3, the DNA is TGTGCCAGCAGAGAGGGACTAGCGGGAACCTACAATGAGCAGTTCTTC. The complete variable domain, with remaining parts taken from reference TRBV28 and TRBJ2-1, reads DVKVTQSSRYLVKRTGEKVFLECVQDMDHENMFWYRQDPGLGLRLIYFSYDVKMKEKGDIPEGYSVSREKKERFSLILESASTNQTSMYLCASREGLAGTYNEQFFGPGTRLTVL.

The chain joins TRBV11-2 to TRBJ1-2; 7 bases line up with TRBD1. Germline CDR1 is SGHAT and CDR2 is FQNNGV. The CDR3 sequence is 14 residues long. V trimming: 5 bases; J trimming: 2 bases; junction bases outside the gene matches: 5. Here the CDR3 reads CASSALTGNYGYTF. The CDR3 DNA follows: TGTGCCAGCAGCGCCCTGACAGGGAACTATGGCTACACCTTC.

The V call is TRBV5-1, the J call TRBJ1-6; a possible D gene is TRBD1 (5 bases). Between the trimmed V and J ends, which lost 0 bases and 10 bases, there was a span of 17 bases. The CDR3 is made up of 16 amino acids. The V gene's germline CDR1 is SGHRS and CDR2 YFSETQ. The CDR3 loop is CASSLGQGVISSPLHF. The CDR3 DNA is TGCGCCAGCAGCTTGGGGCAGGGAGTAATCTCCTCACCCCTCCACTTT. The whole variable domain, remainder taken from reference TRBV5-1 and TRBJ1-6, is KAGVTQTPRYLIKTRGQQVTLSCSPISGHRSVSWYQQTPGQGLQFLFEYFSETQRNKGNFPGRFSGRQFSNSRSEMNVSTLELGDSALYLCASSLGQGVISSPLHFGNGTRLTVT.

This clone was observed a handful of times. The genes are TRBV9 and TRBJ2-3; possible D gene TRBD2, 6 bases. V was clipped by 0 bases and J by 4 bases, with 15 bases between them. CDR3 length equals 16 residues. Germline V lookup: CDR1 SGDLS, CDR2 YYNGEE. CDR3 sequence: CASSVEPGRNPDTQYF. The CDR3 DNA reads TGTGCCAGCAGCGTAGAACCCGGGAGAAACCCAGATACGCAGTATTTT.

For this clone: Within the sample, other DNA sequences also encode this same CDR3. The chain carries TRBV6-6 and TRBJ2-7; TRBD1 aligns across 7 bases. The CDR3 spans 13 residues. The V segment lost 8 bases and the J segment 2 bases; nucleotides outside the gene matches: 6. The germline gives CDR1 MNHNY, CDR2 SVGAGI (reference sequence). The CDR3 coding sequence is TGTGCCAGCCGGGAAAGGGGGCCCTACGAGCAGTACTTC. Its protein product is CASRERGPYEQYF.

The chain links TRBV7-9 to TRBJ2-7, with D maybe TRBD1 (5 bases). Per germline, CDR1 SEHNR and CDR2 FQNEAQ (reference sequence). The CDR3 loop spans 13 amino acids. V lost 5 bases, J lost 1 base, and 9 bases lay in between. The CDR3 spells CASSRTSSYEQYF. The CDR3 DNA follows: TGTGCCAGCAGCCGGACATCTTCCTACGAGCAGTACTTC.

The CDR3 bases are TGTGCCAGCAGCTCTGGTAGCGGGGGAGCTCGCACAGATACGCAGTATTTT. Its protein is CASSSGSGGARTDTQYF. The chain has TRBV5-4 and TRBJ2-3; 9 bases fit TRBD2. Germline CDR1 is SGHNT and CDR2 is YYREEE (reference sequence). After removal of 3 bases from V and 1 base from J, the junction contained 9 bases not matched to a gene. This CDR3 contains 17 residues. Complete variable domain (other parts from reference TRBV5-4 and TRBJ2-3): ETGVTQSPTHLIKTRGQQVTLRCSSQSGHNTVSWYQQALGQGPQFIFQYYREEENGRGNFPPRFSGLQFPNYSSELNVNALELDDSALYLCASSSGSGGARTDTQYFGPGTRLTVL.

This clone was seen just once. The rearrangement joins TRBV5-1 to TRBJ2-7; TRBD2 is a possible D gene (6 bases). With 2 bases removed from V and 5 bases from J, the gap between germline ends came to 17 bases. The germline gives CDR1 SGHRS, CDR2 YFSETQ. The CDR3 is 15 residues long. CDR3 residues: CASSFFPAGIHEQYF. CDR3 DNA: TGCGCCAGCAGCTTCTTCCCGGCGGGAATCCACGAGCAGTACTTC.

The genes are TRBV23-1 and TRBJ2-1; possible D gene TRBD1, 5 bases. TRBV23-1 is classed as an ORF, of uncertain function. The CDR3 runs to 14 residues. V was clipped by 6 bases and J by 4 bases, with 13 bases between them. The CDR3 DNA follows: TGCGCCAGCAGCCCTCAGGGTTTGTACAATGAGCAGTTCTTC. Translated, it gives CASSPQGLYNEQFF.